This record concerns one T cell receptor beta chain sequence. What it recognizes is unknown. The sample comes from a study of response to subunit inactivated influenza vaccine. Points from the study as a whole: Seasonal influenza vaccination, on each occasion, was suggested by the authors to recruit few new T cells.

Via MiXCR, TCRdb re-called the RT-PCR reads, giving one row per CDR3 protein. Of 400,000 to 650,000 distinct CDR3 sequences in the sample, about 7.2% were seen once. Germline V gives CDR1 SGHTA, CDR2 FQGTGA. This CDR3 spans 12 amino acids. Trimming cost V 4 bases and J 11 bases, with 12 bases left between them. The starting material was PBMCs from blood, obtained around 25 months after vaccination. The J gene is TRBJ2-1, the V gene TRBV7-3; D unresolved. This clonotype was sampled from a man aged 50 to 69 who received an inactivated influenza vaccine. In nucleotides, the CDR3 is TGTGCCAGCAGCTCCGGACCCAGACAGCAGTTCTTC. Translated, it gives CASSSGPRQQFF. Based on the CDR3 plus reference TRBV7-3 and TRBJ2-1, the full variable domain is GAGVSQTPSNKVTEKGKYVELRCDPISGHTALYWYRQSLGQGPEFLIYFQGTGAADDSGLPNDRFFAVRPEGSVSTLKIQRTERGDSAVYLCASSSGPRQQFFGPGTRLTVL.